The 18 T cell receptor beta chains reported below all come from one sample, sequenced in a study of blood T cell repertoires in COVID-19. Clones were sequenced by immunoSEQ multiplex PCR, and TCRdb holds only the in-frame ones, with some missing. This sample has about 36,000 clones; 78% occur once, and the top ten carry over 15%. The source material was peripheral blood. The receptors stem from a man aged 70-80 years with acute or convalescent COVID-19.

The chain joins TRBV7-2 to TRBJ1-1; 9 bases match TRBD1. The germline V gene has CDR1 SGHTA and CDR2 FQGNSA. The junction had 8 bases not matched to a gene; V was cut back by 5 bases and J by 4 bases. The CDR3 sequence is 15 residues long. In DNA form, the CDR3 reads TGTGCCAGCAGCCCGTGGGACAGGGAGAGCACTGAAGCTTTCTTT. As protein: CASSPWDRESTEAFF. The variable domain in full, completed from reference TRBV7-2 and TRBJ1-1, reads GAGVSQSPSNKVTEKGKDVELRCDPISGHTALYWYRQSLGQGLEFLIYFQGNSAPDKSGLPSDRFSAERTGGSVSTLTIQRTQQEDSAVYLCASSPWDRESTEAFFGQGTRLTVV.

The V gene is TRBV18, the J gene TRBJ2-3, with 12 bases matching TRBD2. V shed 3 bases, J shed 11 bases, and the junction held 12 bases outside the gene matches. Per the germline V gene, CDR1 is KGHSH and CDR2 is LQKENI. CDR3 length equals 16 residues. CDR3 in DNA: TGTGCCAGCTCACCCGCAGGACTAGCGGGACGCCGAATGCAGTATTTT. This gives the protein CASSPAGLAGRRMQYF.

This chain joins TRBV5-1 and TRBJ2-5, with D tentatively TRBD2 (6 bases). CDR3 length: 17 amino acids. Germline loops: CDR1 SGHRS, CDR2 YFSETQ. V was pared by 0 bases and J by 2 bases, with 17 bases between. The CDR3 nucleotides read TGCGCCAGCAGCTTGGCACAGTGGTCTAGCGAACAAGAGACCCAGTACTTC. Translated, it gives CASSLAQWSSEQETQYF.

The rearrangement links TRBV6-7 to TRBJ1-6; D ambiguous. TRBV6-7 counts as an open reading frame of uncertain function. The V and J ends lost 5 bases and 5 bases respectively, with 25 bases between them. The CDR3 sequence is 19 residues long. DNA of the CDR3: TGTGCCAGCAGTCACTACAGCGCGGGCCTCCGACCTCATAATTCACCCCTCCACTTT. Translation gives CASSHYSAGLRPHNSPLHF.

CDR3 sequence (DNA): TGTGCCAGCAGGACCATAGCGGCAAGCTCCTACGAGCAGTACTTC. It codes for CASRTIAASSYEQYF. The V and J genes are TRBV28 and TRBJ2-7, with D perhaps matching TRBD2 (6 bases). Germline lookup yields CDR1 MDHEN and CDR2 SYDVKM. CDR3 length: 15 amino acids. Trimming pared 6 bases from V and 0 bases from J, leaving 15 bases between.

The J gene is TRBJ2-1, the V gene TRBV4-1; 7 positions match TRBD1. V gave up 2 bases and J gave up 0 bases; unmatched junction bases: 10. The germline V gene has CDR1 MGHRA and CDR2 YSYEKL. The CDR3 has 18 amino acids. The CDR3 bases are TGCGCCAGCAGCCAACACGGACAGGCTAGAATCTCCTACAATGAGCAGTTCTTC. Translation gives CASSQHGQARISYNEQFF.

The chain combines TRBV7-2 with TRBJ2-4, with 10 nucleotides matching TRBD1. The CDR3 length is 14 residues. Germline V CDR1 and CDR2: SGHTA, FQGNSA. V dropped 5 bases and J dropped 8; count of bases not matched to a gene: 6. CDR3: CASSNRDRGDIQYF. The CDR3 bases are TGTGCCAGCAGCAACCGGGACAGGGGCGACATTCAGTACTTC. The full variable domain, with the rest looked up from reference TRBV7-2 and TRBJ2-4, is GAGVSQSPSNKVTEKGKDVELRCDPISGHTALYWYRQSLGQGLEFLIYFQGNSAPDKSGLPSDRFSAERTGGSVSTLTIQRTQQEDSAVYLCASSNRDRGDIQYFGAGTRLSVL.

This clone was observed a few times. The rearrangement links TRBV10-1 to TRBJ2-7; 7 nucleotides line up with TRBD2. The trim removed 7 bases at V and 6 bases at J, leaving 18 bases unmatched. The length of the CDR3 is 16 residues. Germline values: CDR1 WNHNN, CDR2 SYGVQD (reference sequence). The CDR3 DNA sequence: TGCGCCAGCACTCGGGAAGGGGACTACTTCTCAACCGAGCAGTACTTC. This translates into CASTREGDYFSTEQYF.

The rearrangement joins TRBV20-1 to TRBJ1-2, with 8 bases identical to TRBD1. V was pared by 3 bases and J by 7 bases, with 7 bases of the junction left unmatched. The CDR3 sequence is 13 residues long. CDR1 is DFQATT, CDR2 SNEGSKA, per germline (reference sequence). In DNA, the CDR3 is TGCAGTGCTAGTTCGAACAGGGGGGGTGGCTACACCTTC. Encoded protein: CSASSNRGGGYTF.

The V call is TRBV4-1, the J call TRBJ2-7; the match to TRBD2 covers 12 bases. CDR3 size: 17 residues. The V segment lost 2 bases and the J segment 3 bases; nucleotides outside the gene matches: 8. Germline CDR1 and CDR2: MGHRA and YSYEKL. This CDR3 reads CASSQQAPGLAGYEQYF. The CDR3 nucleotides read TGCGCCAGCAGCCAACAGGCCCCGGGACTAGCGGGCTACGAGCAGTACTTC.

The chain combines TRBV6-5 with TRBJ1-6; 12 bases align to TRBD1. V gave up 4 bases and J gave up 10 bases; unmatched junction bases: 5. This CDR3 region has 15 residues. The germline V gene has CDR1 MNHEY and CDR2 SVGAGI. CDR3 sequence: CASSFGTGGESPLHF. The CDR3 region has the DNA TGTGCCAGCAGTTTCGGGACAGGGGGCGAATCACCCCTCCACTTT.

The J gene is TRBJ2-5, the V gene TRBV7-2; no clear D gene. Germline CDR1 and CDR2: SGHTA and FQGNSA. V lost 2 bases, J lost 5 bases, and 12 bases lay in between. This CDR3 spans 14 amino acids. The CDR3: CASSLRQAGETQYF. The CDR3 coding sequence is TGTGCCAGCAGCTTAAGGCAGGCTGGGGAGACCCAGTACTTC.

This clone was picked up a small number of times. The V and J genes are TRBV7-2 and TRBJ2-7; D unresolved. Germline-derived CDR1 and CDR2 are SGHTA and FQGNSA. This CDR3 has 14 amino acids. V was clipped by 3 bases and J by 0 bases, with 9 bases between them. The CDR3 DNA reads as TGTGCCAGCAGCTTTAGCTCCCACTCCTACGAGCAGTACTTC. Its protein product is CASSFSSHSYEQYF. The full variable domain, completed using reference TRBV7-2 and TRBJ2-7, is GAGVSQSPSNKVTEKGKDVELRCDPISGHTALYWYRQSLGQGLEFLIYFQGNSAPDKSGLPSDRFSAERTGGSVSTLTIQRTQQEDSAVYLCASSFSSHSYEQYFGPGTRLTVT.

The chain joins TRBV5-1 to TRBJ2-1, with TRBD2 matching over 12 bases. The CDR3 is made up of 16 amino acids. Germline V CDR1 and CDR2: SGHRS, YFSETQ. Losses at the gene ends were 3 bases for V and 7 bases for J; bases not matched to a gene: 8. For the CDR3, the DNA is TGCGCCAGCAGCTCTAGCGGGAGGGCTTCAGAGAATGAGCAGTTCTTC. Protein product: CASSSSGRASENEQFF.

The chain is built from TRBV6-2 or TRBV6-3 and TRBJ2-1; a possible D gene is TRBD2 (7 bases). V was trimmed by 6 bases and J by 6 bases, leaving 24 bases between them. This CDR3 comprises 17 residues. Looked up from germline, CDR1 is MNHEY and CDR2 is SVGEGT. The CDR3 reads CASSRLADQRGGNEQFF. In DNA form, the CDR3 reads TGTGCCAGCAGCCGGCTAGCGGACCAGAGGGGGGGCAATGAGCAGTTCTTC.

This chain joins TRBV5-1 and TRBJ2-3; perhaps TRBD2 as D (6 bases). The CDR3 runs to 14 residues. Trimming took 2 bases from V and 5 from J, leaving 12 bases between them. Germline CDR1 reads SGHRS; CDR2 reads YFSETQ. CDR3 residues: CASSFGGDRDTQYF. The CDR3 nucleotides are TGCGCCAGCAGCTTTGGCGGGGACCGAGATACGCAGTATTTT.

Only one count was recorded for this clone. The CDR3 is CASSEGQGGQPQHF. In nucleotides, the CDR3 is TGTGCCAGCTCAGAGGGACAGGGCGGGCAGCCCCAGCATTTT. The chain uses TRBV18 and TRBJ1-5, with 9 bases that match TRBD1. The CDR3 covers 14 residues. V lost 5 bases, J lost 7 bases, and 6 bases stayed unmatched. Germline V gene lookup returns CDR1 KGHSH and CDR2 LQKENI.

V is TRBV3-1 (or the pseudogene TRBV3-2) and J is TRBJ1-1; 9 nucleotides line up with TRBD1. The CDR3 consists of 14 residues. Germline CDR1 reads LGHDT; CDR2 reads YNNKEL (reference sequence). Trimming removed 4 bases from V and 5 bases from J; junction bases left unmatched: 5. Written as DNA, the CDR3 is TGTGCCAGCAGCCCAGGACAGGGGAGGACTGAAGCTTTCTTT. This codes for CASSPGQGRTEAFF.